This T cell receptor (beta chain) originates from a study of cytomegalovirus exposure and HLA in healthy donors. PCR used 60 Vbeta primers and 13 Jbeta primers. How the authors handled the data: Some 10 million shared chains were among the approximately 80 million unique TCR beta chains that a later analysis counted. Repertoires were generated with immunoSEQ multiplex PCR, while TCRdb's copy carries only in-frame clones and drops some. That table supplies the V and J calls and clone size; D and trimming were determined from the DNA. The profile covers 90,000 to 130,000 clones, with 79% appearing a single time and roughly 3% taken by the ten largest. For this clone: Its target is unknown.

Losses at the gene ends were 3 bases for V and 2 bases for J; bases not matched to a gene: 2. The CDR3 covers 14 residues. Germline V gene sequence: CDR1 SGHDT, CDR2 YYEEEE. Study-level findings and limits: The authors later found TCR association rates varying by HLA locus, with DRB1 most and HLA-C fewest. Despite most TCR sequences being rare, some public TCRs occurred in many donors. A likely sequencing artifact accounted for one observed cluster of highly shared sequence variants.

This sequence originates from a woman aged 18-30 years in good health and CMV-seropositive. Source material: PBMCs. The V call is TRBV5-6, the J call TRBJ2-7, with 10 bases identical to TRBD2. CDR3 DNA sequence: TGTGCCAGCAGCTCTGGGACTAGCGCCTACGAGCAGTACTTC. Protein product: CASSSGTSAYEQYF. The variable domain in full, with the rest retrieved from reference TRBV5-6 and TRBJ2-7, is DAGVTQSPTHLIKTRGQQVTLRCSPKSGHDTVSWYQQALGQGPQFIFQYYEEEERQRGNFPDRFSGHQFPNYSSELNVNALLLGDSALYLCASSSGTSAYEQYFGPGTRLTVT.